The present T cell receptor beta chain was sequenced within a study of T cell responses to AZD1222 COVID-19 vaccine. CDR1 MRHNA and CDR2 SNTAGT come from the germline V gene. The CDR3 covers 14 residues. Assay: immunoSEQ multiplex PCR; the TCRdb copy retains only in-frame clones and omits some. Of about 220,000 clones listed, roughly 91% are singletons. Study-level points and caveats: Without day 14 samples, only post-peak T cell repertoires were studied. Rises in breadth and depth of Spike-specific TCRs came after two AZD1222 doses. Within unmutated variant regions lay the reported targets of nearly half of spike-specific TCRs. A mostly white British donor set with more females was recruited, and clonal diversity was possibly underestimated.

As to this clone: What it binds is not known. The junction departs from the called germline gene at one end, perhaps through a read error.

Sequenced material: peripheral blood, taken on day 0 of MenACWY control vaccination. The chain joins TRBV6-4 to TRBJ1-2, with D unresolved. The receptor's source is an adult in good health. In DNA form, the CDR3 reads TGTGCCAGCAGTGACTCGCGTGGGTTTAATGGTTACACCTTC. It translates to CASSDSRGFNGYTF.